The entry below describes one T cell receptor (beta chain). Germline assignment: CDR1 SGHTA and CDR2 FQGNSA. The ends were cut back, 4 bases at V and 2 bases at J, with 10 bases in the middle. The CDR3 covers 14 residues. The protocol was immunoSEQ multiplex PCR, while the TCRdb copy is restricted to in-frame clones and leaves out a portion. The sample lists around 92,000 clones, roughly 78% seen once, with roughly 2% in the top ten. This sample was taken from a study of control samples from healthy donors and cancer patients. The origin of this receptor is a man in his 60s in good health. The chain combines TRBV7-2 with TRBJ2-3; D is unclear. The sequencing sample was made of blood. CDR3 protein: CASSSSPSTDTQYF. The CDR3 nucleotides are TGTGCCAGCAGCTCCTCTCCCTCCACAGATACGCAGTATTTT.